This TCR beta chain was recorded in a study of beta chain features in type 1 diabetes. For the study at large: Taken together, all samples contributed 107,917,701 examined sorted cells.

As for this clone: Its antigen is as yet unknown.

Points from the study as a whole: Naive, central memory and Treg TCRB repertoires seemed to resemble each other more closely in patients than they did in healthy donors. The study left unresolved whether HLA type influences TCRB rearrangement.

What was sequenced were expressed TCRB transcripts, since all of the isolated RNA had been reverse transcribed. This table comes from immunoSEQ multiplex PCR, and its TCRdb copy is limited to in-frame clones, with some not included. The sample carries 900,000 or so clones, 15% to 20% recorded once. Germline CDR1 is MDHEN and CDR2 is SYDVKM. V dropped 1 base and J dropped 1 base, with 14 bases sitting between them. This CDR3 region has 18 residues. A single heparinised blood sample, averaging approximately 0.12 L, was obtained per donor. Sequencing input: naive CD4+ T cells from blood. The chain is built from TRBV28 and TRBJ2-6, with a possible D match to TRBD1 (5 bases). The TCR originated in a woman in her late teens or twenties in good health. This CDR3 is CASSLYLLGVSGANVLTF. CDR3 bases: TGTGCCAGCAGTTTATATCTGTTAGGGGTGTCTGGGGCCAACGTCCTGACTTTC.